In its sample, the clone carrying this T cell receptor beta chain was seen once. The data were taken from a study of identical twins. This CDR3 region has 17 residues. Germline loops: CDR1 SGDLS, CDR2 YYNGEE. V dropped 4 bases and J dropped 3; count of bases not matched to a gene: 12. Each CDR3 protein is one row after TCRdb ran MiXCR on the 5' RACE reads. Counted here are about 470,000 distinct CDR3 sequences, more than 20% occurring once; the ten biggest clones make up roughly 3%. These data were also filed under a second study, of T cells expressing NK-cell markers.

This sequence was found in a woman aged 18-29 years in good health. The sequencing sample was made of CD4+ T cells sorted from blood. The chain employs TRBV9 and TRBJ1-2; 10 nucleotides line up with TRBD1. CDR3 bases: TGTGCCAGCAGCCCCCGAGGGGGGACAGGGGTCGACTATGGCTACACCTTC. Translation gives CASSPRGGTGVDYGYTF.